A single sample is the source of the 18 T cell receptor beta chains below, sequenced in a study of blood T cell repertoires in COVID-19. Repertoires were generated with immunoSEQ multiplex PCR, while TCRdb's copy carries only in-frame clones and drops some. This table holds about 74,000 clones, roughly 84% found once. Sequenced sample: peripheral blood. The receptors come from a man aged 65-85 years with active or convalescent COVID-19.

This chain connects TRBV7-9 to TRBJ2-7, with D perhaps TRBD1 (6 bases). Trimming shortened V by 5 bases and J by 4 bases, and 9 bases separated the two germline ends. The length of the CDR3 is 12 residues. Germline CDR1 and CDR2: SEHNR and FQNEAQ (reference sequence). The CDR3 DNA sequence: TGTGCCAGCAGCCGGGACACATACGAGCAGTACTTC. This encodes CASSRDTYEQYF.

The genes are TRBV21-1 and TRBJ1-4. TRBV21-1 counts as a pseudogene. The CDR3 is 14 residues long. The CDR3 reads CASSPREGVGKLFF. The CDR3 DNA reads TGTGCCAGCAGCCCGCGTGAGGGAGTGGGAAAACTGTTTTTT.

This chain connects TRBV10-3 to TRBJ1-3; no reliable D call. Germline assignment: CDR1 ENHRY and CDR2 SYGVKD. The CDR3 covers 13 residues. Trimming pared 6 bases from V and 4 bases from J, leaving 10 bases between. The CDR3 nucleotides read TGTGCCATCAGCTATGGGCAGGGAAACACCATATATTTT. It codes for CAISYGQGNTIYF.

The chain is built from TRBV7-8 and TRBJ1-1, with TRBD1 matching 9 bases. The CDR3 loop spans 16 amino acids. V lost 5 bases and J lost 6; bases outside the gene matches: 13. Germline V CDR1 and CDR2: SGHVS, FQNEAQ. The CDR3, as DNA: TGTGCCAGCAGCAACCGAATGTGGACAGGGGACCCTGAAGCTTTCTTT. This translates into CASSNRMWTGDPEAFF.

The rearrangement joins TRBV7-3 to TRBJ2-1; TRBD2 matches at 7 bases. The CDR3 extends over 14 amino acids. CDR1 is SGHTA and CDR2 is FQGTGA in the germline V gene. Trimming at V came to 5 bases and at J to 10 bases, leaving 11 bases not matched to a gene. CDR3 coding DNA: TGTGCCAGCAGCGGATTAGGAGCGGGGACCGAGCAGTTCTTC. Translation gives CASSGLGAGTEQFF.

This chain connects TRBV12-5 to TRBJ2-6, with TRBD2 as a possible D gene (5 bases). CDR1 and CDR2 from the germline V gene are LGHNT and FRNRAP. There are 18 residues in the CDR3. Trimming cost V 5 bases and J 0 bases, with 17 bases left between them. The CDR3 region is CASGPGIKSGSGANVLTF. Written as DNA, the CDR3 is TGTGCTAGTGGTCCCGGGATCAAATCCGGCTCTGGGGCCAACGTCCTGACTTTC. The full variable domain, in which reference TRBV12-5 and TRBJ2-6 provide the parts outside the CDR3, is DARVTQTPRHKVTEMGQEVTMRCQPILGHNTVFWYRQTMMQGLELLAYFRNRAPLDDSGMPKDRFSAEMPDATLATLKIQPSEPRDSAVYFCASGPGIKSGSGANVLTFGAGSRLTVL.

This clone appeared a single time. The chain combines TRBV6-4 with TRBJ2-7; D is unresolved. The V end lost 0 bases, the J end lost 10 bases, and 10 bases lay between the germline ends. This CDR3 is 12 amino acids long. CDR1 and CDR2 from the germline V gene are MRHNA and SNTAGT. The CDR3 loop reads CASSDSGQIQYF. DNA for the CDR3: TGTGCCAGCAGTGACTCTGGGCAAATTCAGTACTTC.

This chain connects TRBV6-5 to TRBJ2-3; D perhaps matches TRBD1 (5 bases). The CDR3 runs 14 residues. V shed 2 bases and J shed 4 bases, with 10 bases lying between them. From germline, CDR1 is MNHEY and CDR2 SVGAGI. The CDR3 here is CASSYGAGADTQYF. CDR3 coding DNA: TGTGCCAGCAGTTACGGGGCAGGAGCAGATACGCAGTATTTT.

This clone is a singleton in its sample. The chain has TRBV5-1 and TRBJ2-6, with 8 bases identical to TRBD1. The germline V gene has CDR1 SGHRS and CDR2 YFSETQ. The CDR3 has 15 residues. Trimming at V came to 3 bases and at J to 3 bases, leaving 2 bases not matched to a gene. The CDR3 DNA reads TGCGCCAGCAGCTCGACAGGGGATGGGGCCAACGTCCTGACTTTC. Translating gives CASSSTGDGANVLTF.

The chain joins TRBV28 to TRBJ2-2; 11 nucleotides match TRBD1. V was pared by 6 bases and J by 3 bases, with 3 bases of the junction left unmatched. Germline V lookup: CDR1 MDHEN, CDR2 SYDVKM. The CDR3 covers 15 residues. CDR3 sequence (DNA): TGTGCCAGCAGCAAGGGACAGGGGGACACCGGGGAGCTGTTTTTT. This sequence encodes CASSKGQGDTGELFF.

The rearrangement uses TRBV10-1 and TRBJ2-2, with 8 bases that match TRBD1. The CDR3 loop spans 16 amino acids. J lost 2 bases, V lost 0 bases, and 2 bases had no gene match. Looked up from germline, CDR1 is WNHNN and CDR2 is SYGVQD (reference sequence). CDR3 region: CASSESTGANTGELFF. Written as DNA, the CDR3 is TGCGCCAGCAGTGAGTCGACAGGGGCCAACACCGGGGAGCTGTTTTTT.

This sequence joins TRBV5-8 and TRBJ1-5, with D possibly matching TRBD1 (6 bases). This CDR3 comprises 13 residues. V lost 0 bases and J lost 7, with 8 bases in between. The germline V gene has CDR1 SGHTS and CDR2 YDEGEE. CDR3 region: CASSLERGQPQHF. In nucleotides, the CDR3 is TGTGCCAGCAGCTTGGAAAGGGGGCAGCCCCAGCATTTT.

V gene TRBV7-8 combines with J gene TRBJ2-1, with D possibly being TRBD1 (5 bases). The V end was cut by 2 bases, the J end by 5 bases, with 16 bases between. The V gene's germline CDR1 is SGHVS and CDR2 FQNEAQ. The CDR3 runs 16 residues. CDR3 bases: TGTGCCAGCAGCTTAATATGGCAGGGAAACGACAATGAGCAGTTCTTC. Protein product: CASSLIWQGNDNEQFF.

This clone was detected only a few times. The chain uses TRBV7-7 and TRBJ2-5, with D possibly TRBD1 on 6 matching bases. The CDR3 has 14 amino acids. V dropped 1 base and J dropped 5 bases, with 11 bases sitting between them. Per the germline V gene, CDR1 is SSHAT and CDR2 is FNYEAQ (reference sequence). The CDR3 sequence: CASSLVAQGETQYF. CDR3 bases: TGTGCCAGCAGCTTAGTAGCACAGGGTGAGACCCAGTACTTC.

The chain combines TRBV7-8 with TRBJ2-3, with 14 bases identical to TRBD2. V shed 5 bases, J shed 3 bases, and the junction held 7 bases outside the gene matches. From germline, CDR1 is SGHVS and CDR2 FQNEAQ. The CDR3 loop spans 17 amino acids. Here the CDR3 DNA reads TGTGCCAGCAGCCCGGCGGGGACTAGCGGGAGAACAGATACGCAGTATTTT. It yields the protein CASSPAGTSGRTDTQYF.

V usage is TRBV20-1 and J usage is TRBJ1-4; D is unclear. Deletions cut 3 bases from V and 8 bases from J, with 13 bases between. The CDR3 sequence is 13 residues long. Per the germline V gene, CDR1 is DFQATT and CDR2 is SNEGSKA (reference sequence). In DNA, the CDR3 is TGCAGTGCTAGTGTTGAGGCTGGGGAAAAACTGTTTTTT. The encoded protein is CSASVEAGEKLFF.

This clone has a single count. The chain joins TRBV6-5 to TRBJ1-2, with a possible D match to TRBD1 (6 bases). Germline V lookup: CDR1 MNHEY, CDR2 SVGAGI. Trimming pared 5 bases from V and 5 bases from J, leaving 9 bases between. The CDR3 is 12 residues long. CDR3 region: CASSTQGYGYTF. DNA of the CDR3: TGTGCCAGCAGTACTCAGGGGTATGGCTACACCTTC.

This clone was counted between two and nine times. The chain uses TRBV7-8 and TRBJ1-6; 8 nucleotides line up with TRBD1. The CDR3 runs to 15 residues. With 5 bases clipped from V and 10 bases from J, the junction kept 10 bases outside the gene matches. Germline V gene lookup returns CDR1 SGHVS and CDR2 FQNEAQ. The CDR3 bases are TGTGCCAGCAGCCTGGACAGGGTGGATGGATCACCCCTCCACTTT. Translated, it gives CASSLDRVDGSPLHF.